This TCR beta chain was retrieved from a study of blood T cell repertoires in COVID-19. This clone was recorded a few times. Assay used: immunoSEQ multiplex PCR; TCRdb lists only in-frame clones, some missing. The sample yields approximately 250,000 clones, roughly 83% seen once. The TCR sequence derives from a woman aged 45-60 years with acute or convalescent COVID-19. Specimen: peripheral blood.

This chain's CDR3 is CASSPGTGCQPQHF. CDR3 sequence (DNA): TGTGCCAGCAGCCCCGGGACAGGGTGTCAGCCCCAGCATTTT. The chain has TRBV21-1 and TRBJ1-5; TRBD1, the table's D call, was not compared with the DNA. TRBV21-1 is marked as a pseudogene. This CDR3 comprises 14 residues.